This TCR beta chain was documented in a study of shared clonotypes between healthy human individuals. Across the study: Those who served as donors were two women and a few men between the ages of 18 and 49.

Comments on this clone: Its matching antigen is unknown.

Notes on the study in general: Relative to memory subsets, naive subsets generally showed larger estimated richness.

The assay was immunoSEQ multiplex PCR, and TCRdb's table has in-frame clones only and misses some. The sample lists under 850,000 clones, 85% to 95% occurring once. The CDR3 loop spans 15 amino acids. Trimming shortened V by 0 bases and J by 0 bases, and 9 bases separated the two germline ends. The germline CDR1 and CDR2 sequences are SGHAT and FQNNGV. Naive CD8 populations comprised CD45RO-negative cells positively selected for CCR7, excluding terminally differentiated effector memory CD45RA+ cells. The study drew its donors from healthy HIV-negative adults without recent acute infections or vaccinations.

This sequence originates from a man in his thirties or forties in good health. The rearrangement joins TRBV11-2 to TRBJ2-7; D ambiguous. Specimen: naive CD8+ T cells sorted from blood. Here the CDR3 DNA reads TGTGCCAGCAGCTTAGAGGGGTCCAGCTCCTACGAGCAGTACTTC. Its translation is CASSLEGSSSYEQYF.